This T cell receptor (beta chain) appears in the sequencing data of a study of PD-1 blockade in classical Hodgkin lymphoma. Specified time point: cycle 4 day 1 (C4D1), after more than 5 weeks of nivolumab. Patients all relapsed after autologous stem cell transplantation, and there was variation in brentuximab vedotin exposure. CD4+ T cells were purified from thawed PBMCs by magnetic negative selection. Libraries were prepared by immunoSEQ multiplex PCR; TCRdb keeps only in-frame clonotypes and omits some of them. The sample has some 30,000 clones, roughly nine tenths seen once; the top ten hold 0.3%. V was clipped by 2 bases and J by 0 bases, with 12 bases between them. From germline, CDR1 is SGHNT and CDR2 YYREEE (reference sequence). This CDR3 has 15 amino acids.

Sequencing was performed on CD4+ T cells from blood, taken before the fourth cycle of nivolumab. The receptor's source is a human donor with classical Hodgkin lymphoma. The rearrangement joins TRBV5-4 to TRBJ2-7; D is ambiguous. This CDR3 reads CASSFFGGNSYEQYF. In nucleotides, the CDR3 is TGTGCCAGCAGCTTCTTCGGCGGAAACTCCTACGAGCAGTACTTC.